The text below deals with one T cell receptor (beta chain). The target of this receptor is not known. Base qualities are missing; no much larger clone stands one base away. Whole blood was collected in K2EDTA tubes by collaborating institutions according to the institutions' own protocols. For TCRbeta analysis, collaborators shipped samples as frozen whole blood, isolated PBMCs, or DNA extracted from either of those sample types. The data were obtained in a study of blood T cell repertoires in COVID-19 (dated by TCRdb to the early 2020s). About the study as a whole: The collaborator samples originated in the United States, Italy and Spain and spanned the acute and convalescent phases of COVID-19. The material from the prospective study consisted of cDNA or gDNA derived from T cells, B-cell-depleted T cells, or PBMCs. Where HLA class I and class II types were available, the types were taken from metadata supplied by the sample provider, not from assay-based typing. Subjects who had been exposed to COVID-19, were actively infected with it, or had recovered from it provided the deeply sampled blood TCRbeta repertoires that made up the dataset. The repertoires were released in a freely available public database intended as a resource for research on the immune response to SARS-CoV-2. The samples were drawn from two sources: the first 160 participants of the ongoing ImmuneRACE study, and fewer than 1,500 subjects contributed by 6 global collaborators. The sample metadata nearly always contained a de-identified subject ID, COVID-19 status, age in years and sex.

Including the terminal cysteine and phenylalanine, the CDR3 comprises 13 residues. The retained sequence is limited to the CDR3, 39 bases, with the frame set at the first base. Compared with germline, V lacks 4 bases and J lacks 3 bases; bases without a gene match: 0. From the germline V gene (reference sequence), CDR1 is WNHNN and CDR2 is SYGVQD. The study at large found these results: How much clinical and demographic metadata was included differed by source and by participant, and the metadata was provided uncurated.

TCRbeta CDR3 regions were amplified from genomic DNA using the immunoSEQ Assay, a bias-controlled multiplex PCR. For the original study's pipeline: The number of nucleated cells in each sample was estimated by amplification of reference gene primers within the assay. Sequence reads were collapsed and filtered to measure the absolute abundance of every unique TCRbeta CDR3 rearrangement. For each sample, productive Simpson clonality was calculated as the square root of Simpson's diversity index over productive rearrangements. TCRdb stores this immuneACCESS table with in-frame sequences only. Part of the clones is absent; in the studies checked, under half of the shortfall reflects unresolved V genes, and no reason is known for the rest. V and J calls and clone size are copied from that table; D and trimming were computed from the DNA. The sample records about 380,000 clones, around 84% of which are singletons. 3% to 4.5% of the sample is in the top ten clones.

The receptor was derived from a woman aged 18-30 years with acute or convalescent COVID-19. Source material: peripheral blood. The chain uses TRBV10-1 and TRBJ1-1; 9 junctional bases match TRBD1. The DNA sequence is as follows: TGCGCCAGCAGTGGGACAGGGGACACTGAAGCTTTCTTT. Its product reads: CASSGTGDTEAFF.